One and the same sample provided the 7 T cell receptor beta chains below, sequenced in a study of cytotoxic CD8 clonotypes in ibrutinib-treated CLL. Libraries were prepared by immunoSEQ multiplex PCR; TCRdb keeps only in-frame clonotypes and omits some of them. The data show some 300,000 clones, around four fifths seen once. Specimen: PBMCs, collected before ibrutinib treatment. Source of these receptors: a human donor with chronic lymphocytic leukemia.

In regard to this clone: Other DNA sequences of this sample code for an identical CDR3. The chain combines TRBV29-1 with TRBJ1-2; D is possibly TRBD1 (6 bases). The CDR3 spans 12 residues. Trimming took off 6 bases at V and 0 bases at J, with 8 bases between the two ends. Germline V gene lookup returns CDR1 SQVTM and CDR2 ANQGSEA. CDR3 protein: CSVGTPNYGYTF. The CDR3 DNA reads TGCAGCGTCGGGACACCTAACTATGGCTACACCTTC.

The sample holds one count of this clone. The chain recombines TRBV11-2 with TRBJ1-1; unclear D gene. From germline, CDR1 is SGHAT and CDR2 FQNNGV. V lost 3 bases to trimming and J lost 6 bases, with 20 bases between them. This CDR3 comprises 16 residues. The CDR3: CASSLITQDPRAEAFF. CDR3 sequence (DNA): TGTGCCAGCAGCTTGATCACCCAAGATCCCCGGGCTGAAGCTTTCTTT.

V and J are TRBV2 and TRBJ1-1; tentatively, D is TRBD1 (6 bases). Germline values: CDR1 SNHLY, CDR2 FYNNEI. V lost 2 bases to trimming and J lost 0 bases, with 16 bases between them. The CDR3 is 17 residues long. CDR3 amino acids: CASSERSGAILNTEAFF. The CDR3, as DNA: TGTGCCAGCAGTGAAAGGTCAGGGGCGATCCTGAACACTGAAGCTTTCTTT. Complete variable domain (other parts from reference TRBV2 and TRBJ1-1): EPEVTQTPSHQVTQMGQEVILRCVPISNHLYFYWYRQILGQKVEFLVSFYNNEISEKSEIFDDQFSVERPDGSNFTLKIRSTKLEDSAMYFCASSERSGAILNTEAFFGQGTRLTVV.

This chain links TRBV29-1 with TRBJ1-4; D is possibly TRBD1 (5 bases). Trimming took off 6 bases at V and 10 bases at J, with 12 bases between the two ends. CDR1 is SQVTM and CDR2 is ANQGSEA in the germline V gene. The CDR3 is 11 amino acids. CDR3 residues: CSVIDGGKLFF. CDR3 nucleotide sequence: TGCAGCGTAATTGACGGGGGAAAACTGTTTTTT. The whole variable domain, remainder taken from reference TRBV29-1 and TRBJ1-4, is SAVISQKPSRDICQRGTSLTIQCQVDSQVTMMFWYRQQPGQSLTLIATANQGSEATYESGFVIDKFPISRPNLTFSTLTVSNMSPEDSSIYLCSVIDGGKLFFGSGTQLSVL.

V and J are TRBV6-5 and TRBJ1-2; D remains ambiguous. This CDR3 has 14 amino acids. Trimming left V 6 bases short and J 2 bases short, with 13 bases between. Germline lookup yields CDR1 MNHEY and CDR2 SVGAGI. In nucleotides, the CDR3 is TGTGCCAGCAGCTTTAGGGTTTCCAACTATGGCTACACCTTC. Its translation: CASSFRVSNYGYTF.

DNA of the CDR3: TGTGCCAGCAGCTTAGAATTTTCCGCGGAGACCCAGTACTTC. Translation gives CASSLEFSAETQYF. V gene TRBV7-2 combines with J gene TRBJ2-5; D is ambiguous. Trimming shortened V by 1 base and J by 5 bases, and 11 bases separated the two germline ends. The CDR3 has 14 residues. Germline loops: CDR1 SGHTA, CDR2 FQGNSA.

CDR3 in amino acids: CASSRVGNTIYF. Here the CDR3 DNA reads TGTGCCAGCAGCAGGGTTGGAAACACCATATATTTT. This chain connects TRBV9 to TRBJ1-3, with unresolved D. The CDR3 runs 12 residues. CDR1 is SGDLS, CDR2 YYNGEE, per germline. Deletions cut 4 bases from V and 3 bases from J, with 5 bases between.